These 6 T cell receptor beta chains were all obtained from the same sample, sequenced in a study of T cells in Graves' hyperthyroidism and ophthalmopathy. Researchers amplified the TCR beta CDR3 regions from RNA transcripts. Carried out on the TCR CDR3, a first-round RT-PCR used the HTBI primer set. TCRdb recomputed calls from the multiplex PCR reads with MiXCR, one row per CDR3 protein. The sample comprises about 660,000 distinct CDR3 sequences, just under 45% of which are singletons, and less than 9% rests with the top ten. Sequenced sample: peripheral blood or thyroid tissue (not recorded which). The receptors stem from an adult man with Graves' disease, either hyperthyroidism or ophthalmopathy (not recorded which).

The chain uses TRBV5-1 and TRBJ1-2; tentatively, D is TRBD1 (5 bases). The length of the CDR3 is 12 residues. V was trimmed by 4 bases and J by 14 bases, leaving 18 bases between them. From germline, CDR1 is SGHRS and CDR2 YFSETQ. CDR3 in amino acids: CASSLGEGQETF. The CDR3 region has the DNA TGCGCCAGCAGCCTGGGTGAGGGGCAAGAAACCTTC.

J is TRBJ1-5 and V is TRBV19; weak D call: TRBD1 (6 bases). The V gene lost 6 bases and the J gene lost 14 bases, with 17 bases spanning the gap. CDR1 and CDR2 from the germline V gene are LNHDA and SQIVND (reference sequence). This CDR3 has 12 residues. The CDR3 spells CASSLGATYEHF. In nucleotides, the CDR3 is TGTGCCAGTAGCCTGGGGGCCACCTACGAGCATTTT.

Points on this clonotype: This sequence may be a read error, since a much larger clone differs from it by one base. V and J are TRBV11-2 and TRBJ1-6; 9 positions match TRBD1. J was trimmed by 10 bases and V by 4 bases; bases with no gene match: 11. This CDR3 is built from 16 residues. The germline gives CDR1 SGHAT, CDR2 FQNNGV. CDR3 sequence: CASSSTATGGRSPLHF. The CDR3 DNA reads TGTGCCAGCAGCTCAACGGCGACAGGGGGAAGGTCACCCCTCCACTTT.

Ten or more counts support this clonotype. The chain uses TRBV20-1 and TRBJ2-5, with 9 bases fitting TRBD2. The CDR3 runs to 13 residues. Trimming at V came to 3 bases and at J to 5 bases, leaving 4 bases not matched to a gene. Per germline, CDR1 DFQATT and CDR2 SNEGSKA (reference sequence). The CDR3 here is CSARQAGGETQYF. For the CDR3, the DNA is TGCAGTGCTAGGCAGGCGGGAGGGGAGACCCAGTACTTC.

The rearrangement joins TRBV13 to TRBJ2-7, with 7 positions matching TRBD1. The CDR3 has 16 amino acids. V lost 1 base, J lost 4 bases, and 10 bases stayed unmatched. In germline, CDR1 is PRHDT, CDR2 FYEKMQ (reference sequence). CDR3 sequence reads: CASSLDRGTVEYEQYF. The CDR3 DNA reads TGTGCCAGCAGCTTAGATAGAGGGACAGTCGAATACGAGCAGTACTTC.

CDR3 in DNA: TGTGCCATCAGTGAGAAGACAGGGGAAGAGACCCAGTACTTC. Translated: CAISEKTGEETQYF. The chain recombines TRBV10-3 with TRBJ2-5; 8 bases align to TRBD1. The V gene end was trimmed by 2 bases and the J gene end by 3 bases; junction bases not matched to a gene: 2. Germline V lookup: CDR1 ENHRY, CDR2 SYGVKD. The CDR3 covers 14 residues.